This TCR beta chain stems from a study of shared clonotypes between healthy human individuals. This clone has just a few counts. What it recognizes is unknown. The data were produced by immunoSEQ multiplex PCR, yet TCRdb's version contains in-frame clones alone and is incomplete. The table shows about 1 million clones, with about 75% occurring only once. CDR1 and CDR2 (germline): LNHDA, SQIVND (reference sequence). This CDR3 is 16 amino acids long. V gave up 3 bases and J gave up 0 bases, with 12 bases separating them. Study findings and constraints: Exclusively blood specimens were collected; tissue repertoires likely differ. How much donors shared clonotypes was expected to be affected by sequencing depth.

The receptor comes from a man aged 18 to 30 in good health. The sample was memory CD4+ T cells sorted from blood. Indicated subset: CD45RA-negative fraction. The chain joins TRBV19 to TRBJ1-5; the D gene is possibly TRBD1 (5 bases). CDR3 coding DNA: TGTGCCAGTAGTATGGGAGGGGCCTATAGCAATCAGCCCCAGCATTTT. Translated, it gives CASSMGGAYSNQPQHF.